The rows below give T cell receptor beta chains drawn from one sample of a study of early T cells in non-severe SARS-CoV-2 infection. One entry per CDR3 protein, called by TCRdb with MiXCR from the 5' RACE reads. The data hold tens of thousands of distinct CDR3 sequences, with roughly an eighth observed a single time. Input material: whole blood. Receptors originate from an adult who was a healthcare worker with PCR-confirmed SARS-CoV-2 infection or an uninfected control (not recorded which). CDR3s include the opening cysteine and the closing phenylalanine or tryptophan. The D gene is left open where the match is weak.

TRBV12-3/TRBV12-4,NA,CATRQTETSTDTQYF
TRBV7-2,NA,CASSSQQETQYF
TRBV27,TRBD1,CASSFRGDRAGYEQYF
TRBV29-1,NA,CSGGDTEAFF
TRBV5-1,NA,CASSPHVTGNKNF
TRBV10-3,TRBD2,CAISESAGVNGNEQFF
TRBV29-1,NA,CSVVVPPEVAFF
TRBV4-3,NA,CASSQLTDWMSREQFF
TRBV11-2,NA,CASSLDPLLNEQFF
TRBV7-3,NA,CASSLHDSPNSPLHF
TRBV5-4,TRBD2,CASSSRGTSGAYEQYF
TRBV29-1,TRBD1,CSVGGTGREKLFF
TRBV11-2,NA,CASSLVGNTDTQYF
TRBV7-8,NA,CASSRETSTDTQYF
TRBV4-1,TRBD1,CASSPGNRDRDHEQYF
TRBV7-7,NA,CASSTDMNTEAFF
TRBV29-1,NA,CSVRAREYTEAFF
TRBV12-3/TRBV12-4,NA,CASSLAGSSYNEQFF
TRBV11-3,NA,CASSLFNSGPQHF
TRBV7-2,TRBD2,CASSFSSKAGAGVQFF
TRBV9,TRBD1,CASSPGTGDEAFF
TRBV11-2,NA,CASSVIANEQFF
TRBV7-6,NA,CASSLAAGRETQYF
TRBV3-1,NA,CASSSKGGYTF
TRBV7-2,NA,CASSFFGGGRTEAFF
TRBV20-1,TRBD1,CSARGTGHTDTIYF
TRBV5-1,NA,CASSLSRLNTEAFF
TRBV29-1,NA,CSALQGENTEAFF
TRBV7-8,NA,CASSLSGNNEQFF
TRBV5-1,NA,CASSVYGPSTDTQYF
TRBV7-6,TRBD2,CASSLGVLAVYQETQYF
TRBV9,NA,CASSVEWSGEQYF
TRBV6-2/TRBV6-3,NA,CASSYGSSNTGELFF
TRBV7-2,NA,CANSLGAGRELFF
TRBV5-1,TRBD1,CASSWTGQGSTEAFF
TRBV29-1,NA,CSVDFGGHEQFF
TRBV6-1,NA,CASRDGFGTQYF